Below are 10 T cell receptor beta chains sequenced from a single sample in a study of cytomegalovirus exposure and HLA in healthy donors. 60 Vbeta and 13 Jbeta primers were used in PCR. Sequenced by immunoSEQ multiplex PCR; TCRdb stores in-frame clones only, minus some. The sample carries approximately 120,000 clones, roughly 77% recorded once. Sequencing was performed on PBMCs. Receptors originate from a woman in her 30s in good health and CMV-seronegative.

This chain connects TRBV5-6 to TRBJ1-5, with 7 bases that match TRBD1. This CDR3 region has 14 residues. The germline CDR1 and CDR2 sequences are SGHDT and YYEEEE. Trimming at V came to 1 base and at J to 6 bases, leaving 4 bases not matched to a gene. CDR3 sequence: CASSLRQGGQPQHF. Here the CDR3 DNA reads TGTGCCAGCAGCTTGCGACAGGGTGGTCAGCCCCAGCATTTT.

The chain's CDR3 is CASSLGGRTANYGYTF. The CDR3, as DNA: TGCGCCAGCAGCTTGGGTGGTAGAACAGCTAACTATGGCTACACCTTC. The chain links TRBV5-1 to TRBJ1-2; D ambiguous. The V and J ends lost 0 bases and 0 bases respectively, with 12 bases between them. Looked up from germline, CDR1 is SGHRS and CDR2 is YFSETQ. The length of the CDR3 is 16 residues.

The rearrangement uses TRBV11-2 and TRBJ1-1; weak D call: TRBD1 (5 bases). This CDR3 spans 14 amino acids. With 5 bases removed from V and 5 bases from J, the gap between germline ends came to 15 bases. Germline V CDR1 and CDR2: SGHAT, FQNNGV. The CDR3 loop reads CASSGPGGRTEAFF. The DNA of the CDR3 is TGTGCCAGCAGCGGCCCGGGGGGAAGAACTGAAGCTTTCTTT.

This clone was seen a single time. The chain employs TRBV4-1 and TRBJ2-2; TRBD2 matches 9 bases. The CDR3 consists of 16 residues. The germline V gene has CDR1 MGHRA and CDR2 YSYEKL. Losses at the gene ends were 4 bases for V and 5 bases for J; bases not matched to a gene: 8. In nucleotides, the CDR3 is TGCGCCAGCAGCCCTCGCGGGAGGGCCGGGACCGGGGAGCTGTTTTTT. It is translated as CASSPRGRAGTGELFF.

The chain uses TRBV6-5 and TRBJ2-7; a possible D gene is TRBD1 (5 bases). V was pared by 3 bases and J by 3 bases, with 12 bases between. The CDR3 contains 14 residues. CDR1 MNHEY and CDR2 SVGAGI come from the germline V gene. The DNA for the CDR3 is TGTGCCAGCAGTTATGGACAAGGACGCTACGAGCAGTACTTC. Translation gives CASSYGQGRYEQYF.

This chain uses TRBV6-6 with TRBJ1-4, with D possibly matching TRBD1 (6 bases). The length of the CDR3 is 15 residues. Germline CDR1 is MNHNY and CDR2 is SVGAGI (reference sequence). V dropped 6 bases and J dropped 6 bases, with 17 bases sitting between them. CDR3 loop: CASRPNRVGDEKLFF. In DNA form, the CDR3 reads TGTGCCAGCAGACCTAACAGGGTTGGGGATGAAAAACTGTTTTTT.

J is TRBJ1-3 and V is TRBV2; possibly TRBD1 for D (6 bases). Per the germline V gene, CDR1 is SNHLY and CDR2 is FYNNEI. This CDR3 is 16 amino acids long. The V and J ends lost 6 bases and 0 bases respectively, with 15 bases between them. The CDR3 sequence: CASSGQGILSGNTIYF. The CDR3 coding sequence is TGTGCCAGCAGCGGTCAGGGGATACTCTCTGGAAACACCATATATTTT.

The chain recombines TRBV2 with TRBJ2-5; TRBD2 might be the D (6 bases). Germline CDR1 SNHLY, CDR2 FYNNEI. This CDR3 region has 15 residues. Trimming removed 6 bases at V and 5 bases at J, with 19 bases between. In nucleotides, the CDR3 is TGTGCCAGCAGGAGGGCGACTAGTTCCCACGAGACCCAGTACTTC. Residues: CASRRATSSHETQYF. Combining the CDR3 with reference TRBV2 and TRBJ2-5 gives the whole variable domain EPEVTQTPSHQVTQMGQEVILRCVPISNHLYFYWYRQILGQKVEFLVSFYNNEISEKSEIFDDQFSVERPDGSNFTLKIRSTKLEDSAMYFCASRRATSSHETQYFGPGTRLLVL.

The V call is TRBV6-5, the J call TRBJ1-3; D gene ambiguous. Germline V gene data show CDR1 as MNHEY and CDR2 as SVGAGI. This CDR3 comprises 16 residues. Trimming took off 0 bases at V and 0 bases at J, with 9 bases between the two ends. The CDR3 bases are TGTGCCAGCAGTTACTCGAGAGGAAACTCTGGAAACACCATATATTTT. As protein: CASSYSRGNSGNTIYF.

This chain joins TRBV6-1 and TRBJ2-7; a possible D gene is TRBD2 (6 bases). This CDR3 is 17 amino acids long. Germline values: CDR1 MNHNS, CDR2 SASEGT. V dropped 3 bases and J dropped 2 bases, with 20 bases sitting between them. CDR3 in DNA: TGTGCCAGCAGTGAGATGAGGAGGGCAGGGCAGACCTACGAGCAGTACTTC. Its translation: CASSEMRRAGQTYEQYF.